This is a list of T cell receptor beta chains from one sample in a study of T cell responses to AZD1222 COVID-19 vaccine. Using immunoSEQ multiplex PCR, the repertoire was profiled, and TCRdb retains in-frame clones only, with some absent. Altogether fewer than 150,000 clones are present, roughly 84% being singletons, with the ten largest covering 0.95% to 1.5%. The source was peripheral blood, collected on day 0 of AZD1222 vaccination. These receptors all stem from an adult in good health. Each CDR3 is given with its conserved first and last residue. D genes are given only for firm matches. Size values are once, few and many counts, or a class for expanded clones, and some rows have none.

v_call,j_call,clone_size,cdr3_length,d_call,cdr3_aa,cdr3_nt
TRBV4-1,TRBJ2-7,-,14,-,CASSQEGRGYEQYF,TGCGCCAGCAGCCAAGAAGGGCGAGGATACGAGCAGTACTTC
TRBV19,TRBJ1-5,-,15,TRBD1,CASSKGDRGNQPQHF,TGTGCCAGTAGTAAAGGGGACAGGGGCAATCAGCCCCAGCATTTT
TRBV19,TRBJ2-1,-,15,TRBD1,CASSAQGASYNEQFF,TGTGCCAGTAGTGCACAGGGGGCAAGCTACAATGAGCAGTTCTTC
TRBV13,TRBJ2-3,-,17,TRBD2,CASSFPSGGTITDTQYF,TGTGCCAGCAGCTTTCCTAGCGGGGGGACCATCACAGATACGCAGTATTTT
TRBV19,TRBJ2-7,-,16,-,CASSWDNTGDSYEQYF,TGTGCCAGTAGCTGGGATAACACAGGAGACTCCTACGAGCAGTACTTC
TRBV20-1,TRBJ2-2,-,15,-,CSASEARSNTGELFF,TGCAGTGCTAGTGAGGCCAGGTCGAACACCGGGGAGCTGTTTTTT
TRBV28,TRBJ1-4,-,15,TRBD1,CASSSTGVDNEKLFF,TGTGCCAGCAGTTCGACAGGGGTTGATAATGAAAAACTGTTTTTT
TRBV15,TRBJ1-4,-,13,-,CATSRALNEKLFF,TGTGCCACCTCTCGGGCCTTAAATGAAAAACTGTTTTTT
TRBV3-1/TRBV3-2,TRBJ2-4,-,16,-,CAAGPPLGLAKNIQYF,TGTGCCGCAGGCCCCCCTCTAGGACTAGCCAAAAACATTCAGTACTTC
TRBV18,TRBJ1-1,-,15,TRBD1,CASSPSTGLNTEAFF,TGTGCCAGCTCACCATCGACAGGGCTGAACACTGAAGCTTTCTTT
TRBV5-5,TRBJ1-1,-,15,-,CASSHPSSMNTEAFF,TGTGCCAGCAGCCACCCTTCAAGCATGAACACTGAAGCTTTCTTT
TRBV7-2,TRBJ2-3,-,19,TRBD2,CASSLGNRLAGGRTDTQYF,TGTGCCAGCAGCTTGGGGAACCGACTAGCGGGGGGCCGCACAGATACGCAGTATTTT
TRBV5-1,TRBJ1-1,-,18,-,CASSLAKGPYSMNTEAFF,TGCGCCAGCAGCTTGGCCAAGGGCCCTTATTCAATGAACACTGAAGCTTTCTTT
TRBV2,TRBJ2-3,-,15,TRBD1,CASIGQGWGTDTQYF,TGTGCCAGCATCGGACAGGGCTGGGGCACAGATACGCAGTATTTT
TRBV2,TRBJ1-5,-,14,-,CASNRGGAFQPQHF,TGTGCCAGCAATCGAGGGGGGGCGTTTCAGCCCCAGCATTTT
TRBV6-5,TRBJ1-2,-,13,-,CASRKRGNYGYTF,TGTGCCAGCAGAAAGAGGGGTAACTATGGCTACACCTTC
TRBV2,TRBJ1-2,-,14,-,CASSEGGRSYGYTF,TGTGCCAGCAGTGAAGGGGGCAGGTCCTATGGCTACACCTTC
TRBV6-1,TRBJ2-7,few,12,-,CASSESAYEQYF,TGTGCCAGCAGTGAAAGTGCCTACGAGCAGTACTTC
TRBV19,TRBJ2-2,-,15,-,CASSIFSGNTGELFF,TGTGCCAGTAGTATATTTAGCGGGAACACCGGGGAGCTGTTTTTT
TRBV5-1,TRBJ2-7,-,14,-,CASSRSDNLYEQYF,TGCGCCAGCAGCAGGTCTGATAACCTCTACGAGCAGTACTTC
TRBV7-9,TRBJ1-2,-,16,TRBD1,CASSLGTGDFYRGYTF,TGTGCCAGCAGCTTAGGGACAGGGGACTTTTATCGTGGCTACACCTTC
TRBV6-4,TRBJ2-2,-,17,TRBD2,CASSVASGGSNTGELFF,TGTGCCAGCAGTGTGGCTAGCGGGGGGTCGAACACCGGGGAGCTGTTTTTT
TRBV19,TRBJ1-6,-,15,TRBD1,CASRSTGFYNSPLHF,TGTGCCAGTAGGTCGACAGGGTTTTATAATTCACCCCTCCACTTT
TRBV20-1,TRBJ2-7,-,15,TRBD1,CSASVGQGTSYEQYF,TGCAGTGCTAGTGTAGGACAGGGCACCTCCTACGAGCAGTACTTC
TRBV6-2/TRBV6-3,TRBJ1-1,once,14,-,CASSYWEANTEAFF,TGTGCCAGCAGTTATTGGGAGGCGAACACTGAAGCTTTCTTT
TRBV24-1,TRBJ2-1,-,15,TRBD2,CATSDSRRGGNEQFF,TGTGCCACCAGTGATTCCCGTCGGGGGGGTAATGAGCAGTTCTTC
TRBV6-6,TRBJ2-7,-,15,TRBD1,CASSYSDRGTAEQYF,TGTGCCAGCAGTTACTCCGACAGGGGCACCGCCGAGCAGTACTTC
TRBV18,TRBJ2-3,-,17,-,CASSRPSAADGTDTQYF,TGTGCCAGCTCACGGCCCTCGGCTGCGGATGGGACAGATACGCAGTATTTT
TRBV2,TRBJ2-1,-,13,TRBD1,CASGGDRVNEQFF,TGTGCCAGCGGGGGGGACAGGGTTAATGAGCAGTTCTTC
TRBV12-3/TRBV12-4,TRBJ1-1,few,11,-,CASSLGREAFF,TGTGCCAGCAGTTTGGGCAGGGAAGCTTTCTTT
TRBV7-9,TRBJ2-2,once,15,-,CASSLGQGLSGELFF,TGTGCCAGCAGCCTAGGGCAGGGTCTTTCCGGGGAGCTGTTTTTT
TRBV12-3/TRBV12-4,TRBJ2-3,-,13,-,CASSLASADTQYF,TGTGCCAGCAGTTTAGCCTCCGCAGATACGCAGTATTTT
TRBV27,TRBJ2-7,-,13,-,CASSLGHSYEQYF,TGTGCCAGCAGTTTAGGGCACTCCTACGAGCAGTACTTC
TRBV2,TRBJ1-2,-,12,-,CASSAREFGYTF,TGTGCCAGCAGTGCGAGGGAGTTTGGCTACACCTTC
TRBV6-5,TRBJ1-2,-,14,-,CASTYPLDAYGYTF,TGTGCCAGCACCTACCCCCTGGACGCATACGGCTACACCTTC
TRBV10-3,TRBJ1-4,-,13,-,CAIREATNEKLFF,TGTGCCATCAGGGAGGCAACTAATGAAAAACTGTTTTTT
TRBV7-8,TRBJ1-1,-,14,-,CASSLAPIGTEAFF,TGTGCCAGCAGCTTAGCCCCGATAGGGACTGAAGCTTTCTTT
TRBV10-3,TRBJ2-7,-,17,-,CAISDSVRAQGNYEQYF,TGTGCCATCAGTGACTCAGTTCGGGCCCAAGGGAATTACGAGCAGTACTTC
TRBV6-5,TRBJ1-1,few,13,-,CASSTGQSTEAFF,TGTGCCAGCAGTACAGGGCAAAGCACTGAAGCTTTCTTT
TRBV29-1,TRBJ1-1,-,18,-,CSVDFRGTLTGLNTEAFF,TGCAGCGTTGATTTCCGTGGCACCCTAACGGGTTTGAACACTGAAGCTTTCTTT
TRBV29-1,TRBJ1-1,-,14,-,CSASSGVANTEAFF,TGCAGCGCATCCTCCGGGGTGGCGAACACTGAAGCTTTCTTT
TRBV19,TRBJ2-3,-,16,-,CASSPGTSTSTDTQYF,TGTGCCAGTAGCCCAGGCACATCGACTAGCACAGATACGCAGTATTTT
TRBV19,TRBJ1-1,few,13,-,CASSKYGDTEAFF,TGTGCCAGTAGTAAGTACGGGGACACTGAAGCTTTCTTT
TRBV19,TRBJ2-3,once,16,TRBD2,CASSQPSGGRTDTQYF,TGTGCCAGTAGTCAGCCAAGCGGGGGACGCACAGATACGCAGTATTTT
TRBV3-1/TRBV3-2,TRBJ1-6,few,14,-,CASSQLGRYSPLHF,TGTGCCAGCAGCCAACTGGGAAGGTATTCACCCCTCCACTTT
TRBV5-4,TRBJ1-1,-,16,TRBD1,CASSITGTGRGTEAFF,TGTGCCAGCAGCATTACCGGGACAGGGCGGGGGACTGAAGCTTTCTTT